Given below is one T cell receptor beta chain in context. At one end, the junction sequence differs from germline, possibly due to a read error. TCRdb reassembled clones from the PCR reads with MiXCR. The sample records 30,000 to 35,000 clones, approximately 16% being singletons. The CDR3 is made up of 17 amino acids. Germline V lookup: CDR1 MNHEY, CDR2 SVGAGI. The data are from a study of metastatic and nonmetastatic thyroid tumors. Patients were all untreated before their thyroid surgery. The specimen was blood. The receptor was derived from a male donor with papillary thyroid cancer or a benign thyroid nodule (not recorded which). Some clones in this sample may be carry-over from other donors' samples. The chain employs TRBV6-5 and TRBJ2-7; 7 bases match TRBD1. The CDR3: CASSHRVRQGVINEQHF. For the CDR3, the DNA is TGTGCCAGCAGTCACAGAGTTCGACAGGGTGTTATCAACGAGCAGCACTTC.